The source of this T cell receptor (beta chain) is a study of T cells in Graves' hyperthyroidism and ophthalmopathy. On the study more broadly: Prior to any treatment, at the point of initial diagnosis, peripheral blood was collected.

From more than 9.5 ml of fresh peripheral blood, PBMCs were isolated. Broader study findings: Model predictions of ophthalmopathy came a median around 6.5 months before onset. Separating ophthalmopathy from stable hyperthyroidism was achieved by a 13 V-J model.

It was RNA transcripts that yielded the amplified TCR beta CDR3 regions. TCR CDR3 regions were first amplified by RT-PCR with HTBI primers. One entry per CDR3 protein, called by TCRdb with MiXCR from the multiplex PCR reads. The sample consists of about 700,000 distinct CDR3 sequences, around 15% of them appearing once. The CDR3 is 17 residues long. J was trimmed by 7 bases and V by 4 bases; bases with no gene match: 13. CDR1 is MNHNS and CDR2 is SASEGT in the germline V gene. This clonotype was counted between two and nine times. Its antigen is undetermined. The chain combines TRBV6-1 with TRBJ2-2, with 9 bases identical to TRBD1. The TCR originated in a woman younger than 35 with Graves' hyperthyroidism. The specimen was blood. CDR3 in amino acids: CASSGRDRARWGGELFF. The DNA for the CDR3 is TGTGCCAGCAGTGGCCGGGACAGGGCCCGATGGGGCGGGGAGCTGTTTTTT.